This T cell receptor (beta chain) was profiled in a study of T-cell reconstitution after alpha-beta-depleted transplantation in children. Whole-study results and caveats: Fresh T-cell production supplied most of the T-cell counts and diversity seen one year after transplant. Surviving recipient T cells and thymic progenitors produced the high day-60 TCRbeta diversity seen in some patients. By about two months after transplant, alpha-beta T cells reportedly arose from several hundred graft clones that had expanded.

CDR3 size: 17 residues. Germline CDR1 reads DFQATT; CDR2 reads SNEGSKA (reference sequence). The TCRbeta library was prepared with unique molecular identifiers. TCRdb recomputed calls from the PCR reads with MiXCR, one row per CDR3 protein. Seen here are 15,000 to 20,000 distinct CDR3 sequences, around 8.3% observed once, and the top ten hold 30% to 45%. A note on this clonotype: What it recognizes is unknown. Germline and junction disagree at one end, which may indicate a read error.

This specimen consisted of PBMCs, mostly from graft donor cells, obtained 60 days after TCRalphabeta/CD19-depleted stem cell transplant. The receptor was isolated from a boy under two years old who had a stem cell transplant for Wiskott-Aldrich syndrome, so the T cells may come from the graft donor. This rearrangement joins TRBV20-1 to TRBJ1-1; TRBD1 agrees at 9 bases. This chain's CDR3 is CCARRMWDRAGNTEAFF. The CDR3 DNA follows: TGCTGTGCTAGAAGGATGTGGGACAGGGCGGGGAACACTGAAGCTTTCTTT.